The sample holds one count of the clone carrying this T cell receptor (beta chain). Antigen specificity is unknown. The data belong to a study of shared clonotypes between healthy human individuals. Overall study findings and caveats: Naive CD4 clonotypes overlapped across several donors at roughly 5%.

Adult donors, all healthy and HIV-negative, had no recent acute infections or vaccinations. TCRdb keeps only in-frame clones here, not all; method: immunoSEQ multiplex PCR. The sample carries 850,000 to 1,200,000 clones, about 70% recorded once. CDR1 is SGHDN, CDR2 FVKESK, per germline. V lost 2 bases, J lost 7 bases, and 6 bases stayed unmatched. CDR3 length: 15 amino acids. The sequencing sample was made of memory CD4+ T cells sorted from blood. Subset: CD45RA-negative fraction. This TCR was sampled from a man between 18 and 35 years old in good health. The chain combines TRBV14 with TRBJ2-4; 9 bases match TRBD1. The CDR3 is CASSQTGTGWNIQYF. The CDR3 region has the DNA TGTGCCAGCAGCCAAACAGGGACAGGGTGGAACATTCAGTACTTC. The variable domain in full, completed from reference TRBV14 and TRBJ2-4, reads EAGVTQFPSHSVIEKGQTVTLRCDPISGHDNLYWYRRVMGKEIKFLLHFVKESKQDESGMPNNRFLAERTGGTYSTLKVQPAELEDSGVYFCASSQTGTGWNIQYFGAGTRLSVL.